This T cell receptor (beta chain) was found in a study of blood T cell repertoires in COVID-19. Study-level information: COVID-19 samples from acute and convalescent phases originated in the United States, Italy and Spain. PBMCs, B-cell-depleted T cells, or T cells provided the cDNA or gDNA that made up the material.

Original methodology: Estimates of nucleated cell counts were drawn from the amplification of reference gene primers. Measured with immunoSEQ multiplex PCR; TCRdb has only the in-frame clones, and not every one. That table supplies the V and J calls and clone size; D and trimming were determined from the DNA. The sample contains some 130,000 clones, roughly three quarters of which appear only once. The CDR3 contains 12 residues. The ends lost 5 bases at V and 10 bases at J; junction bases unmatched: 4. In germline, CDR1 is SEHNR, CDR2 FQNEAQ (reference sequence). This clonotype was obtained from a woman in her seventies with acute or convalescent COVID-19. Sequencing was performed on peripheral blood. The chain joins TRBV7-9 to TRBJ2-5; 10 bases agree with TRBD2. This CDR3 reads CASSRLAGHQYF. The DNA for the CDR3 is TGTGCCAGCAGCCGACTAGCGGGTCACCAGTACTTC.